This is a list of T cell receptor beta chains from one sample in a study of shared clonotypes between healthy human individuals. TCRdb's table, derived via immunoSEQ multiplex PCR, lists solely in-frame clones and lacks some. Counted here are about half a million clones, 70% to 80% occurring once; the ten biggest clones make up around 12%. The sequenced sample consisted of PBMCs. The receptors come from a woman aged 40 to 49 in good health. Some clones in this sample may be carry-over from other donors' samples. CDR3s include the opening cysteine and the closing phenylalanine or tryptophan. Fields, in order: CDR3 DNA, CDR3 protein, clone size, V gene, J gene, D gene. D genes are given only for firm matches. Expanded clones are given a class, and other clones once, few, many or no size at all.

TGTGCCAGCAGCCCACCGGGACTAGCCCAAATGGGGACGCAGTATTTT	CASSPPGLAQMGTQYF	NA	TRBV7-9	TRBJ2-3	TRBD2
TGCGCCAGCAGCTCCACTCCGGGACTAGCGGGAGGTGAGCAGTACTTC	CASSSTPGLAGGEQYF	NA	TRBV5-1	TRBJ2-7	TRBD2
TGTGCCAGCAGCGTAGATAGCAGGGCCTCGGGCTACACCTTC	CASSVDSRASGYTF	few	TRBV9	TRBJ1-2	NA
TGTGCCAGTAGTATCGACCAACTAGCAGGCTACGAGCAGTACTTC	CASSIDQLAGYEQYF	NA	TRBV19	TRBJ2-7	NA
TGCGCCAGCAGCCAAGCTGAAAATTCACCCCTCCACTTT	CASSQAENSPLHF	once	TRBV4-1	TRBJ1-6	NA
TGTGCCAGCTCCCGGGACAGGGCTCGATTTAACACCGGGGAGCTGTTTTTT	CASSRDRARFNTGELFF	NA	TRBV27	TRBJ2-2	TRBD1
TGCGCCAGCAGTGAGCGGATGTGCGAGCAGTACTTC	CASSERMCEQYF	NA	TRBV10-1	TRBJ2-7	NA
TGTGCCAGTAGTATATCCGACAACTATGGCTACACCTTC	CASSISDNYGYTF	NA	TRBV19	TRBJ1-2	NA
TGTGCCAGCTCACCTCGGACTAGCGGTATAGATACGCAGTATTTT	CASSPRTSGIDTQYF	NA	TRBV18	TRBJ2-3	TRBD2
TGTGCCAGCAGCGTAGGTCCAAACTCTGGAAACACCATATATTTT	CASSVGPNSGNTIYF	NA	TRBV11-2	TRBJ1-3	NA
TGTGCCAGCAGCTCAACAGGGATGGAAGGTTCGACTTATGGCTACACCTTC	CASSSTGMEGSTYGYTF	once	TRBV28	TRBJ1-2	NA
TGTGCCAGCAGCTTAGCTGTCGCGAACACCGGGGAGCTGTTTTTT	CASSLAVANTGELFF	NA	TRBV7-8	TRBJ2-2	NA
TGTGCCACCGTGGAAGGATCCAATAGCAATCAGCCCCAGCATTTT	CATVEGSNSNQPQHF	NA	TRBV28	TRBJ1-5	NA
TGCAGCGTTGGCATTCGGGAATGGTACCAAGAGACCCAGTACTTC	CSVGIREWYQETQYF	NA	TRBV29-1	TRBJ2-5	NA
TGTGCCAGCAGCTTGGAGGGAGGCTATGGCTACACCTTC	CASSLEGGYGYTF	NA	TRBV5-6	TRBJ1-2	NA
TGTGCCAGCAGTTTTACCCTCTACGAGCAGTACTTC	CASSFTLYEQYF	NA	TRBV28	TRBJ2-7	NA
TGTGCCGGCAGTCTCCTCAGACAGAATTCACCCCTCCACTTT	CAGSLLRQNSPLHF	NA	TRBV27	TRBJ1-6	NA
TGTGCCAGCAGCCAAGTCAGGGCGAGGGGAAACACCATATATTTT	CASSQVRARGNTIYF	NA	TRBV4-2	TRBJ1-3	NA
TGTGCCTGGAGTGAGGGCGGGGGGGAGACCCAGTACTTC	CAWSEGGGETQYF	NA	TRBV30	TRBJ2-5	TRBD2
TGTGCCAGCAGTGCGGGACGAACTAATGAAAAACTGTTTTTT	CASSAGRTNEKLFF	NA	TRBV6-5	TRBJ1-4	NA